This TCR beta chain is drawn from a study of OX40 agonist ivuxolimab in advanced cancers. Study in general: The dose-escalation cohort had hepatocellular carcinoma, melanoma, renal cell or head and neck cancer.

Libraries were prepared by immunoSEQ multiplex PCR; TCRdb keeps only in-frame clonotypes and omits some of them. The sample gives tens of thousands of clones, more than 75% of which show up once; under 4% is in the top ten. General study points: CD8+ T cells showed, on average, more clonal expansion than CD4+ cells. Clonal expansion from baseline to week 6 occurred in both CD4+ and CD8+ T cells.

With regard to this clone: Its antigen is unidentified.

CDR1 is SNHLY, CDR2 FYNNEI, per germline. This CDR3 has 14 residues. V shed 5 bases, J shed 5 bases, and the junction held 8 bases outside the gene matches. The TCR sequence derives from an adult with an advanced solid tumor such as melanoma, head and neck, liver or kidney cancer. This chain uses TRBV2 with TRBJ1-2; 7 nucleotides match TRBD1. The sample here was CD4+ or CD8+ T cells sorted from blood, taken in a trial of the OX40 agonist ivuxolimab. The CDR3 DNA reads TGTGCCAGCAGTTCCGGGACAGAACTATATGGCTACACCTTC. Translation: CASSSGTELYGYTF.